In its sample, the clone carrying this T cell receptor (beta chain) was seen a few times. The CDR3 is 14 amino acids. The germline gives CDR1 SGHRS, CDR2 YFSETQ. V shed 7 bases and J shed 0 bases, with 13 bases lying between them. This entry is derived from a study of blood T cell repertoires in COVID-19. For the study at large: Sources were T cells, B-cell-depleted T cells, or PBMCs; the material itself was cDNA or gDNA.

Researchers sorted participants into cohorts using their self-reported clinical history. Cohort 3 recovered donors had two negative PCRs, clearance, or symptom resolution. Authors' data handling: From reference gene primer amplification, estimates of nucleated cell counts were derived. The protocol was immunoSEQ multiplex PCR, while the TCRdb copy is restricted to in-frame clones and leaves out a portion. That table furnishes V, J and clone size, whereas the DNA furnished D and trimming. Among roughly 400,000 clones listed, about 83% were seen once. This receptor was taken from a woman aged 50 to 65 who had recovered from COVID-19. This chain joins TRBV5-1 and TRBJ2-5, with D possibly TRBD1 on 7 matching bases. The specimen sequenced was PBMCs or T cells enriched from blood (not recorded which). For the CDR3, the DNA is TGCGCCAGCGGCGGAGGGGGCCACCAAGAGACCCAGTACTTC. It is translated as CASGGGGHQETQYF.